The entry below describes one T cell receptor beta chain. The sample originates from a study of blood T cell repertoires in COVID-19. The wider study: Acute and convalescent COVID-19 samples came from the United States, Italy and Spain.

In the original workflow: Estimation of nucleated cell counts was performed using reference gene primer amplification. Assay used: immunoSEQ multiplex PCR; TCRdb lists only in-frame clones, some missing. That table furnishes V, J and clone size, whereas the DNA furnished D and trimming. Of 20,000 to 25,000 clones listed, 80% to 90% are singletons. V was clipped by 5 bases and J by 2 bases; unmatched bases: 9. Germline values: CDR1 SGHAT, CDR2 FQDESV (reference sequence). The CDR3 runs to 16 residues. Sequencing input: peripheral blood. The chain couples TRBV11-1 to TRBJ2-5; 9 nucleotides line up with TRBD2. The receptor comes from a human donor with active COVID-19. The donor label of this sample is uncertain. DNA for the CDR3: TGTGCCAGCAGCCTACGTAGCGGGGGAACACAAGAGACCCAGTACTTC. It is translated as CASSLRSGGTQETQYF.